Listed below are T cell receptor beta chains from one sample, sequenced in a study of CD8+ T cells in alopecia areata. TCRdb keeps only in-frame clones here, not all; method: immunoSEQ multiplex PCR. The repertoire includes over 200,000 clones, 55% to 70% of them detected once, and 4% to 5% sits in the top ten. The specimen comprised CD4+ T cells sorted from blood, sampled at week 4, from a patient treated with tofacitinib. These TCRs come from a human donor with alopecia areata. Both conserved end residues are part of each CDR3. Each record gives: J gene, D gene, clone size, V gene, CDR3 protein, CDR3 DNA. A D gene is named only where the DNA matches it firmly. Size values are once, few and many counts, or a class for expanded clones, and some rows have none.

TRBJ2-5,.,.,TRBV7-2,CASSGTHQETQYF,TGTGCCAGCAGCGGGACCCACCAAGAGACCCAGTACTTC
TRBJ2-5,TRBD2,.,TRBV7-2,CASSLEGQTGGRTQYF,TGTGCCAGCAGCTTAGAGGGGCAGACGGGGGGACGAACCCAGTACTTC
TRBJ2-2,TRBD2,.,TRBV7-8,CASSLMGAGGANTGELFF,TGTGCCAGCAGCTTGATGGGAGCGGGGGGTGCGAACACCGGGGAGCTGTTTTTT
TRBJ2-1,.,.,TRBV9,CASSPSPGVHYNEQFF,TGTGCCAGCAGCCCCAGCCCCGGGGTACACTACAATGAGCAGTTCTTC
TRBJ2-2,.,.,TRBV19,CASSIRLSQANTGELFF,TGTGCCAGTAGTATTCGGTTGTCCCAGGCGAACACCGGGGAGCTGTTTTTT
TRBJ1-1,TRBD1,.,TRBV25-1,CATRSGTVNTEAFF,TGTGCCACCCGGTCCGGGACAGTGAACACTGAAGCTTTCTTT
TRBJ2-5,TRBD1,.,TRBV29-1,CSGGQGQRETQYF,TGCAGCGGGGGACAGGGACAAAGGGAGACCCAGTACTTC
TRBJ1-5,.,.,TRBV7-9,CASSPDGSGPNQPQHF,TGTGCCAGCAGCCCAGACGGTTCGGGACCCAATCAGCCCCAGCATTTT
TRBJ1-4,TRBD1,.,TRBV10-2,CASSETGTAHEKLFF,TGCGCCAGCAGTGAAACCGGGACAGCCCATGAAAAACTGTTTTTT
TRBJ2-2,.,few,TRBV7-9,CASSPAETRTGELFF,TGTGCCAGCAGCCCGGCAGAAACCAGGACCGGGGAGCTGTTTTTT
TRBJ1-2,TRBD1,few,TRBV25-1,CASLTGQDGYTF,TGTGCCAGCTTGACAGGGCAGGATGGCTACACCTTC
TRBJ2-5,.,.,TRBV7-2,CASSRKGGETQYF,TGTGCCAGCAGCCGGAAAGGCGGAGAGACCCAGTACTTC
TRBJ1-5,TRBD1,.,TRBV28,CASSSPGQGHQPQHF,TGTGCCAGCAGTTCCCCGGGACAGGGTCATCAGCCCCAGCATTTT
TRBJ1-2,TRBD1,few,TRBV7-2,CASSLAPGQGDYGYTF,TGTGCCAGCAGCCTAGCCCCGGGACAGGGCGACTATGGCTACACCTTC